A single sample gave rise to the 21 T cell receptor beta chains below, sequenced in a study of T cells after posttransplantation cyclophosphamide. The assay was immunoSEQ multiplex PCR, and TCRdb's table has in-frame clones only and misses some. The data contain around 12,000 clones, about 2% of them singletons. Cyclophosphamide on days +3 and +4 followed busulfan-fludarabine conditioning and a marrow graft. The sample was PBMCs, taken after allogeneic stem cell transplant with posttransplant cyclophosphamide. These receptors were collected from a male patient in his 30s who received an allogeneic stem cell transplant from a related donor, was CMV-positive, and had no GVHD. The graft donor may have given rise to some T cells.

The genes are TRBV2 and TRBJ2-2; TRBD2 matches at 13 bases. This CDR3 comprises 16 residues. The trim removed 5 bases at V and 8 bases at J, leaving 8 bases unmatched. Germline V lookup: CDR1 SNHLY, CDR2 FYNNEI. In nucleotides, the CDR3 is TGTGCCAGCAGTCGACTAGCGGGGGGTGGAGCGGGGGAGCTGTTTTTT. It codes for CASSRLAGGGAGELFF.

This clone was detected a few times. This sequence joins TRBV11-2 and TRBJ2-7; 9 bases map to TRBD2. Germline trimming cut 5 bases from V and 6 bases from J; bases unmatched to any gene: 20. The CDR3 sequence is 18 residues long. Germline assignment: CDR1 SGHAT and CDR2 FQNNGV. CDR3 coding DNA: TGTGCCAGCAGCCCCCGGCTTTGGAGTAGACTAGCGGAGGGCGAGCAGTACTTC. Residues: CASSPRLWSRLAEGEQYF.

The V call is TRBV27, the J call TRBJ1-2, with 8 positions matching TRBD1. The CDR3 is made up of 13 amino acids. The V and J ends lost 3 bases and 7 bases, in that order; junction bases with no gene match: 4. Germline CDR1 and CDR2: MNHEY and SMNVEV (reference sequence). CDR3 in amino acids: CASSFQGAGGYTF. In DNA form, the CDR3 reads TGTGCCAGCAGTTTCCAGGGGGCCGGTGGCTACACCTTC.

This clone showed up just a few times. The rearrangement links TRBV11-2 to TRBJ2-1, with 7 positions matching TRBD1. CDR1 and CDR2 from the germline V gene are SGHAT and FQNNGV. V trimming: 7 bases; J trimming: 8 bases; junction bases outside the gene matches: 8. The CDR3 extends over 13 amino acids. The CDR3 DNA reads as TGTGCCAGCACCCTCCTAGGGGGCGATGAGCAGTTCTTC. Its protein product is CASTLLGGDEQFF.

The V gene is TRBV10-3, the J gene TRBJ2-1, with 7 bases matching TRBD2. V shed 7 bases, J shed 5 bases, and the junction held 11 bases outside the gene matches. Per the germline V gene, CDR1 is ENHRY and CDR2 is SYGVKD. The CDR3 length is 15 residues. CDR3 DNA: TGTGCCATCACGCTCGGGGGGATGGGTAACAATGAGCAGTTCTTC. Amino acid sequence: CAITLGGMGNNEQFF.

The CDR3 nucleotides read TGTGCCAGCAGCCAGAACCCCGGGACAGCCTACACCTTC. Translated: CASSQNPGTAYTF. The rearrangement uses TRBV11-2 and TRBJ1-2; the match to TRBD1 covers 7 bases. The germline V gene encodes CDR1 SGHAT and CDR2 FQNNGV. After removal of 5 bases from V and 10 bases from J, the junction contained 10 bases not matched to a gene. There are 13 residues in the CDR3.

The sample holds a few counts of this clone. The chain uses TRBV7-8 and TRBJ2-1; the match to TRBD2 covers 10 bases. CDR1 and CDR2 (germline): SGHVS, FQNEAQ. J gave up 9 bases and V 3 bases, and 8 bases lay outside the gene matches. CDR3 length: 15 residues. CDR3 sequence reads: CASSFGLAVLSEQFF. The CDR3 nucleotides read TGTGCCAGCAGCTTTGGACTAGCGGTTTTAAGTGAGCAGTTCTTC.

The DNA of the CDR3 is TGTGCCAGTAGTACGAAAGGAGACTACGAGCAGTACTTC. The encoded protein is CASSTKGDYEQYF. The chain links TRBV19 to TRBJ2-7; D is unclear. Between the trimmed V and J ends, which lost 4 bases and 3 bases, there was a span of 10 bases. This CDR3 spans 13 amino acids. Germline V gene data show CDR1 as LNHDA and CDR2 as SQIVND (reference sequence).

As to this clone: Distinct nucleotide sequences in the sample also encode this CDR3. The rearrangement joins TRBV6-5 to TRBJ1-5, with D perhaps TRBD1 (6 bases). Trimming pared 5 bases from V and 2 bases from J, leaving 7 bases between. Germline-derived CDR1 and CDR2 are MNHEY and SVGAGI. The CDR3 sequence is 13 residues long. The CDR3 DNA follows: TGTGCCAGCAGTCCAGGGGGCAATCAGCCCCAGCATTTT. This codes for CASSPGGNQPQHF.

The V and J genes are TRBV6-5 and TRBJ2-2; D might be TRBD1 (6 bases). The CDR3 loop spans 14 amino acids. Germline assignment: CDR1 MNHEY and CDR2 SVGAGI. V shed 7 bases and J shed 1 base, with 10 bases lying between them. The CDR3 region has the DNA TGTGCCAGCACTCAGGGGTGGAACACCGGGGAGCTGTTTTTT. Amino acid sequence: CASTQGWNTGELFF.

V gene TRBV7-9 combines with J gene TRBJ1-4, with 10 bases aligning to TRBD1. CDR1 is SEHNR, CDR2 FQNEAQ, per germline (reference sequence). This CDR3 comprises 14 residues. V lost 3 bases, J lost 8 bases, and 3 bases stayed unmatched. The CDR3 spells CASSLQTGGEKLFF. CDR3 nucleotide sequence: TGTGCCAGCAGCTTGCAGACAGGGGGCGAAAAACTGTTTTTT.

The sample holds a few counts of this clone. This rearrangement joins TRBV6-5 to TRBJ2-5, with D tentatively TRBD2 (5 bases). Germline CDR1 reads MNHEY; CDR2 reads SVGAGI. Trimming removed 2 bases at V and 5 bases at J, with 15 bases between. The CDR3 is 15 amino acids. CDR3 in amino acids: CASSYTMTTRETQYF. For the CDR3, the DNA is TGTGCCAGCAGTTACACTATGACTACGAGGGAGACCCAGTACTTC.

The chain carries TRBV9 and TRBJ2-1, with 14 bases fitting TRBD2. This CDR3 is built from 16 residues. J was trimmed by 3 bases and V by 3 bases; bases with no gene match: 2. Germline V gene lookup returns CDR1 SGDLS and CDR2 YYNGEE. The CDR3 region has the DNA TGTGCCAGCAGCGCGACTAGCGGGGGGGGCTACAATGAGCAGTTCTTC. Its translation is CASSATSGGGYNEQFF.

The chain employs TRBV25-1 and TRBJ2-5; 10 bases are a match to TRBD1. This CDR3 comprises 15 residues. The ends lost 7 bases at V and 5 bases at J; junction bases unmatched: 10. Germline CDR1 MGHDK, CDR2 SYGVNS. The CDR3 spells CASNTRQGAQETQYF. The DNA of the CDR3 is TGTGCCAGCAACACCCGACAGGGGGCGCAGGAGACCCAGTACTTC.

The rearrangement links TRBV6-6 to TRBJ1-1; 7 bases fit TRBD1. Germline CDR1 and CDR2: MNHNY and SVGAGI (reference sequence). The ends lost 6 bases at V and 2 bases at J; junction bases unmatched: 3. The CDR3 length is 13 residues. The CDR3 sequence is CASSRQGNTEAFF. In DNA form, the CDR3 reads TGTGCCAGCAGCCGACAGGGTAACACTGAAGCTTTCTTT.

The chain has TRBV6-5 and TRBJ2-7, with D uncertain. V lost 2 bases, J lost 1 base, and 9 bases lay in between. Germline values: CDR1 MNHEY, CDR2 SVGAGI. The CDR3 extends over 14 amino acids. CDR3 nucleotide sequence: TGTGCCAGCAGTTACGAGGAGTTTTCCTACGAGCAGTACTTC. Its translation is CASSYEEFSYEQYF.

The table lists this clone with a few counts. This sequence joins TRBV5-1 and TRBJ2-2; TRBD2 agrees at 15 bases. Germline loops: CDR1 SGHRS, CDR2 YFSETQ. There are 16 residues in the CDR3. Trimming removed 4 bases from V and 4 bases from J; junction bases left unmatched: 2. The CDR3: CASSRTSGRATGELFF. CDR3 DNA: TGCGCCAGCAGCCGGACTAGCGGGAGGGCCACCGGGGAGCTGTTTTTT.

This clone was seen a few times. V and J are TRBV15 and TRBJ1-4, with TRBD1 identical over 9 bases. CDR1 and CDR2 from the germline V gene are LNHNV and YYDKDF (reference sequence). The CDR3 spans 16 residues. Trimming at V came to 5 bases and at J to 14 bases, leaving 18 bases not matched to a gene. The CDR3 sequence: CATSRPPGTGSLGLFF. CDR3 DNA: TGTGCCACCAGCCGTCCCCCCGGGACAGGGTCCCTCGGGCTGTTTTTT.

This clone has a handful of counts. In nucleotides, the CDR3 is TGTGCCAGCAGCCGGGGGGCCCCGAAAGATACGCAGTATTTT. Protein: CASSRGAPKDTQYF. The V call is TRBV11-3, the J call TRBJ2-3, with a weak D call TRBD2 (7 bases). Germline V lookup: CDR1 SGHNT, CDR2 YENEEA. V was cut by 5 bases and J by 5 bases, with 14 bases left in between. CDR3 length: 14 amino acids. Full variable domain (remainder filled in from reference TRBV11-3 and TRBJ2-3): EAGVVQSPRYKIIEKKQPVAFWCNPISGHNTLYWYLQNLGQGPELLIRYENEEAVDDSQLPKDRFSAERLKGVDSTLKIQPAELGDSAVYLCASSRGAPKDTQYFGPGTRLTVL.

The chain links TRBV27 to TRBJ2-3; D is perhaps TRBD2 (6 bases). The CDR3 length is 13 residues. V was cut by 2 bases and J by 6 bases, with 9 bases left in between. Germline V lookup: CDR1 MNHEY, CDR2 SMNVEV (reference sequence). The CDR3 loop reads CASSLTSWDTQYF. CDR3 in DNA: TGTGCCAGCAGTTTAACTAGCTGGGATACGCAGTATTTT.

This clone was seen more than once but under ten times. The V gene is TRBV19, the J gene TRBJ1-1; D possibly corresponds to TRBD1 (6 bases). The germline V gene encodes CDR1 LNHDA and CDR2 SQIVND (reference sequence). The V and J ends lost 3 bases and 4 bases respectively, with 21 bases between them. This CDR3 is built from 17 residues. Here the CDR3 reads CASSIVAGGGLSTEAFF. Written as DNA, the CDR3 is TGTGCCAGTAGTATCGTGGCAGGCGGGGGCTTGAGCACTGAAGCTTTCTTT.